Reported below is one T cell receptor (beta chain). Its antigen is currently unknown. Unique molecular identifiers were used in preparing the TCRbeta library. TCRdb passed the PCR reads through MiXCR, listing each CDR3 protein once. The sample carries 500,000 to 650,000 distinct CDR3 sequences, 10% to 12% recorded once. The data belong to a study of T-cell reconstitution after alpha-beta-depleted transplantation in children. Study-wide findings and caveats: Several hundred expanded graft clones reportedly were the source of alpha-beta T cells about two months after transplant.

Sequencing used PBMCs, mostly from graft donor cells, obtained 180 days after TCRalphabeta/CD19-depleted stem cell transplant. This TCR came from a female patient aged 2-10 years who had a stem cell transplant for aplastic anemia, so the T cells may come from the graft donor.

CDR3 coding DNA: TGTGCCAGCAGGGGGGGCGGACAGGGCTTCTACGAGCAGTACGTC. This codes for CASRGGGQGFYEQYV. J is TRBJ2-7 and V is TRBV6-1; 8 nucleotides agree with TRBD1. V shed 6 bases, J shed 3 bases, and the junction held 10 bases outside the gene matches. This CDR3 is built from 15 residues. Germline V gene data show CDR1 as MNHNS and CDR2 as SASEGT.